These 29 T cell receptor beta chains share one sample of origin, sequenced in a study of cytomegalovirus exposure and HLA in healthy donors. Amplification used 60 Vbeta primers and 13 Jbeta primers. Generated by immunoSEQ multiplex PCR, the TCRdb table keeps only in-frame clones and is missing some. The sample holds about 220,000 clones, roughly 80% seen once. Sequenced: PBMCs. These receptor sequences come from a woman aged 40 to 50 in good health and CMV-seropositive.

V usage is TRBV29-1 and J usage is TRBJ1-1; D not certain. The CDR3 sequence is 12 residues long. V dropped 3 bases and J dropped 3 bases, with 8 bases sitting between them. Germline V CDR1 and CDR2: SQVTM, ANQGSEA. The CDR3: CSVDSLYTEAFF. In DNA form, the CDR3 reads TGCAGCGTTGACTCCTTATACACTGAAGCTTTCTTT.

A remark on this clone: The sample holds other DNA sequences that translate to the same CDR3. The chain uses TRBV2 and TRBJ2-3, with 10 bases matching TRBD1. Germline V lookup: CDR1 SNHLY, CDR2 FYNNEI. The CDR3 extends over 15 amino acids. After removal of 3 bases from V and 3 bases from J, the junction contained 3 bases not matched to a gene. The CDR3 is CASSDLGQGTDTQYF. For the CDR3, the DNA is TGTGCCAGCAGTGATCTGGGACAGGGGACAGATACGCAGTATTTT.

CDR3: CASSDRGRSQETQYF. As DNA, the CDR3 is TGTGCCAGTAGCGACAGAGGGAGGTCCCAAGAGACCCAGTACTTC. The V gene is TRBV7-9, the J gene TRBJ2-5, with TRBD2 as a possible D gene (6 bases). The CDR3 has 15 residues. The V end lost 9 bases, the J end lost 1 base, and 18 bases lay between the germline ends. CDR1 is SEHNR, CDR2 FQNEAQ, per germline (reference sequence).

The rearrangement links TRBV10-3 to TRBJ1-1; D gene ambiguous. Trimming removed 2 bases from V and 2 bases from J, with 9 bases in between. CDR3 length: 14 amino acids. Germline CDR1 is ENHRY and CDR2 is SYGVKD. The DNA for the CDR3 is TGTGCCATCAGTGAGGAAAGACTCAACACTGAAGCTTTCTTT. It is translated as CAISEERLNTEAFF.

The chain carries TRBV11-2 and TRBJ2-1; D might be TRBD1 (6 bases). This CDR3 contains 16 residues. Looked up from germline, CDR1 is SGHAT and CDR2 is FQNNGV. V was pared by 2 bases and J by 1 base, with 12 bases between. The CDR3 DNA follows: TGTGCCAGCAGCTTAAATCAGGGGAAATCCTACAATGAGCAGTTCTTC. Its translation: CASSLNQGKSYNEQFF. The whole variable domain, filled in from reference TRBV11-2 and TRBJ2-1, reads EAGVAQSPRYKIIEKRQSVAFWCNPISGHATLYWYQQILGQGPKLLIQFQNNGVVDDSQLPKDRFSAERLKGVDSTLKIQPAKLEDSAVYLCASSLNQGKSYNEQFFGPGTRLTVL.

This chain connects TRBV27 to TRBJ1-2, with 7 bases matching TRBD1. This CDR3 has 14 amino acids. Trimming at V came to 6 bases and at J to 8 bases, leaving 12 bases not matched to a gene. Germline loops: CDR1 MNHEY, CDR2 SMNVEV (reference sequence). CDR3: CASRETGRLWGYTF. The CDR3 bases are TGTGCCAGCAGGGAGACAGGGCGATTGTGGGGCTACACCTTC.

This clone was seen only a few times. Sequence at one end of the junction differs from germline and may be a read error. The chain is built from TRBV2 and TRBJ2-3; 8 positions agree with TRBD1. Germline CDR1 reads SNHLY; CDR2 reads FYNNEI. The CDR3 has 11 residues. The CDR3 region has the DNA TGTGCCAGCAGTCAGGGGACAGGAAATTCTTTT. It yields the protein CASSQGTGNSF.

This chain's CDR3 is CASRQIRSMNTEAFF. CDR3 nucleotides: TGTGCCAGCAGACAAATCAGATCAATGAACACTGAAGCTTTCTTT. The rearrangement uses TRBV2 and TRBJ1-1; D not resolved. Germline values: CDR1 SNHLY, CDR2 FYNNEI. With 6 bases removed from V and 0 bases from J, the gap between germline ends came to 14 bases. The CDR3 contains 15 residues.

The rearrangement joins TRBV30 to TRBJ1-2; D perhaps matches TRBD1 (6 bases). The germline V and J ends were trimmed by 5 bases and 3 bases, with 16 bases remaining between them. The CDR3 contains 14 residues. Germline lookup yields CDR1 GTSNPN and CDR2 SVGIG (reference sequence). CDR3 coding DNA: TGTGCCTGGGTCAGGTTCAGGACAGACTATGGCTACACCTTC. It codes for CAWVRFRTDYGYTF.

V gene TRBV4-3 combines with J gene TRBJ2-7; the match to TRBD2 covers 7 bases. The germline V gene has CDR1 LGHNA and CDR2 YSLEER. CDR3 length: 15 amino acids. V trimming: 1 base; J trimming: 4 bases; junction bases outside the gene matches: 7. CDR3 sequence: CASSQVGEGPYEQYF. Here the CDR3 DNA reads TGCGCCAGCAGCCAAGTGGGGGAGGGGCCTTACGAGCAGTACTTC.

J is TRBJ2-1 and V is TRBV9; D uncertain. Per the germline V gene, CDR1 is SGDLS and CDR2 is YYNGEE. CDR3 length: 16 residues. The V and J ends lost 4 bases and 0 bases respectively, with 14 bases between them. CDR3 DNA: TGTGCCAGCAGCACCGCTTGGCGGATCTCCTACAATGAGCAGTTCTTC. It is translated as CASSTAWRISYNEQFF.

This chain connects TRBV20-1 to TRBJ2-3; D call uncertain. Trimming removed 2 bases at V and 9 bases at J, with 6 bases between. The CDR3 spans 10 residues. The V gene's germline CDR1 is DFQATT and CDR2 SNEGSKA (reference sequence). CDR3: CSARKQTQYF. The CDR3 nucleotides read TGCAGTGCTAGAAAGCAAACGCAGTATTTT.

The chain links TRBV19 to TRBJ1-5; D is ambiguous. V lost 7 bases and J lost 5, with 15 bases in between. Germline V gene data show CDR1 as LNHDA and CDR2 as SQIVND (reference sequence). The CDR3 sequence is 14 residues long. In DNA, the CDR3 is TGTGCCAGTACCGTTCGCACTTTATATCAGCCCCAGCATTTT. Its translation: CASTVRTLYQPQHF.

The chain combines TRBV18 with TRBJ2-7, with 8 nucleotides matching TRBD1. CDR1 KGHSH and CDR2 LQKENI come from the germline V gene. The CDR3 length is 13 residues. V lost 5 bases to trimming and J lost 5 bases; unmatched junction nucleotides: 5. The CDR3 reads CASSSGTGNEQYF. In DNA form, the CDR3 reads TGTGCCAGCTCATCCGGGACAGGAAACGAGCAGTACTTC.

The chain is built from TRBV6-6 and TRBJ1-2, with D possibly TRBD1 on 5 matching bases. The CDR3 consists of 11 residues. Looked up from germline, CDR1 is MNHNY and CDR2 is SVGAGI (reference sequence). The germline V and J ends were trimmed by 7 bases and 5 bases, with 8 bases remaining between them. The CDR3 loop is CASNQGYGYTF. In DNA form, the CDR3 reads TGTGCCAGCAATCAGGGATATGGCTACACCTTC.

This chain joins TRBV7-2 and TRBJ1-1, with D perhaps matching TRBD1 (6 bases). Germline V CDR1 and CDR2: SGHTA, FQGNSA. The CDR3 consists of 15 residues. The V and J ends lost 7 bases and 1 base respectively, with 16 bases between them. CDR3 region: CASTIWTAGNTEAFF. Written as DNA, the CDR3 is TGTGCCAGCACTATCTGGACAGCCGGGAACACTGAAGCTTTCTTT.

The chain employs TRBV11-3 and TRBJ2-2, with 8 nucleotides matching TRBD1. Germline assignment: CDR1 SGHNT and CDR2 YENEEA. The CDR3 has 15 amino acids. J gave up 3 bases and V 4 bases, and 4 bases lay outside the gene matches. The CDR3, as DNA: TGTGCCAGCAGCTCGACAGGGGTTGACACCGGGGAGCTGTTTTTT. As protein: CASSSTGVDTGELFF.

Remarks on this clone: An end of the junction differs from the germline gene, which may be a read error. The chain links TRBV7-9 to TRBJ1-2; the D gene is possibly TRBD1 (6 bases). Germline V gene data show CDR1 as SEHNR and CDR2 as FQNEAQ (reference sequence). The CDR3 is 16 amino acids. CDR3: CSSSLALTGTSYGYTF. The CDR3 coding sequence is TGTTCCAGCAGCTTAGCGCTTACAGGGACGTCCTATGGCTACACCTTC.

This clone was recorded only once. The CDR3 nucleotides read TGCAGCGTTGAATTCTCGGACTCTGAAGCTTTCTTT. Translation: CSVEFSDSEAFF. The chain recombines TRBV29-1 with TRBJ1-1; D gene unclear. Per the germline V gene, CDR1 is SQVTM and CDR2 is ANQGSEA. Trimming stripped 2 bases from V and 6 bases from J, with 10 bases between. CDR3 size: 12 residues. Full variable domain (missing parts from reference TRBV29-1 and TRBJ1-1): SAVISQKPSRDICQRGTSLTIQCQVDSQVTMMFWYRQQPGQSLTLIATANQGSEATYESGFVIDKFPISRPNLTFSTLTVSNMSPEDSSIYLCSVEFSDSEAFFGQGTRLTVV.

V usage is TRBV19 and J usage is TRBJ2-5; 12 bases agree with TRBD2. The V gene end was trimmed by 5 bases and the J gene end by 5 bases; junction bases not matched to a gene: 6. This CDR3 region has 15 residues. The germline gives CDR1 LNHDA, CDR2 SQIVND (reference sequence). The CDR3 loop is CASSSQTSGSETQYF. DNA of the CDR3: TGTGCCAGTAGTTCCCAGACTAGCGGGAGTGAGACCCAGTACTTC.

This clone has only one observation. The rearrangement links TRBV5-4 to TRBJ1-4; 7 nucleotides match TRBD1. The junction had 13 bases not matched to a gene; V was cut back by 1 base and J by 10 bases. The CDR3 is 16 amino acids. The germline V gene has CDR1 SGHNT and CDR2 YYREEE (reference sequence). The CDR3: CASSLPWTGGIPKLFF. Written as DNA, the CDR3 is TGTGCCAGCAGCTTGCCGTGGACAGGAGGTATCCCAAAACTGTTTTTT. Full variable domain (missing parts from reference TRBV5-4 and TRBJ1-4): ETGVTQSPTHLIKTRGQQVTLRCSSQSGHNTVSWYQQALGQGPQFIFQYYREEENGRGNFPPRFSGLQFPNYSSELNVNALELDDSALYLCASSLPWTGGIPKLFFGSGTQLSVL.

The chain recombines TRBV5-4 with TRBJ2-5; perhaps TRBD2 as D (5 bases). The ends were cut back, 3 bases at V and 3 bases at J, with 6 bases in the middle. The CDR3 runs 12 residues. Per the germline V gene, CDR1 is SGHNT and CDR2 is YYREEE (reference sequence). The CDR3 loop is CASSSREETQYF. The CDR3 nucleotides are TGTGCCAGCAGCTCGAGGGAAGAGACCCAGTACTTC.

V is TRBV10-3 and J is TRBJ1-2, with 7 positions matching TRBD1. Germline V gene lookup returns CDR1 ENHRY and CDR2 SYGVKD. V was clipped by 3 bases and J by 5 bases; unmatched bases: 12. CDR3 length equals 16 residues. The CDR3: CAISDYRGLAAYGYTF. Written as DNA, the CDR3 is TGTGCCATCAGTGACTACAGGGGTCTTGCCGCTTATGGCTACACCTTC.

The DNA of the CDR3 is TGTGCCAGTAGTCCACAGGGGTCTGCAACTAATGAAAAACTGTTTTTT. This gives the protein CASSPQGSATNEKLFF. V gene TRBV19 combines with J gene TRBJ1-4, with 7 bases matching TRBD1. Trimming at V came to 5 bases and at J to 0 bases, leaving 6 bases not matched to a gene. The CDR3 loop spans 16 amino acids. Germline values: CDR1 LNHDA, CDR2 SQIVND (reference sequence).

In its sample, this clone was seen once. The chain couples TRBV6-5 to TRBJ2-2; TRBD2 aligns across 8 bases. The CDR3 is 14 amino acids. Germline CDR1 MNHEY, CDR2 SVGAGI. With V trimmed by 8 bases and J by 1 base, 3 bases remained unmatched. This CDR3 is CASSGGRNTGELFF. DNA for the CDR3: TGTGCCAGCTCGGGGGGGAGGAACACCGGGGAGCTGTTTTTT.

The CDR3 nucleotides are TGCGCCAGCAGCCTCCGGGGGACAGGGTCCTACGAGCAGTACTTC. It translates to CASSLRGTGSYEQYF. The rearrangement links TRBV4-1 to TRBJ2-7; 9 positions agree with TRBD1. CDR3 length equals 15 residues. Germline CDR1 and CDR2: MGHRA and YSYEKL. Germline trimming cut 4 bases from V and 1 base from J; bases unmatched to any gene: 5.

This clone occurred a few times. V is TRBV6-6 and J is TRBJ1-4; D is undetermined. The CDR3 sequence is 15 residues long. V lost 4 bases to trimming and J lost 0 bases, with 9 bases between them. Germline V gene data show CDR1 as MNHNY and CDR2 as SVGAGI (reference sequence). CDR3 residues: CASSSITATNEKLFF. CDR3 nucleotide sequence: TGTGCCAGCAGTTCGATCACAGCAACTAATGAAAAACTGTTTTTT.

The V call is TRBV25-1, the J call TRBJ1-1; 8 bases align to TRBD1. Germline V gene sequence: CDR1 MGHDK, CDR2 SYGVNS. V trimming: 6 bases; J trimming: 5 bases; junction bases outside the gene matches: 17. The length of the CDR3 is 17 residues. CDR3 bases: TGTGCCAGCAGCCGAGGACAGGGTCATCGAGGGGGGACTGAAGCTTTCTTT. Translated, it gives CASSRGQGHRGGTEAFF.

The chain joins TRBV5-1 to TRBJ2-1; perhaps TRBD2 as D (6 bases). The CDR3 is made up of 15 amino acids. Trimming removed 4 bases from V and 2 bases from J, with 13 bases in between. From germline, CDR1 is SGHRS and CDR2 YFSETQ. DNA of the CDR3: TGCGCCAGCAGCCCTCGGGGGACCCCCTACAATGAGCAGTTCTTC. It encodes CASSPRGTPYNEQFF.